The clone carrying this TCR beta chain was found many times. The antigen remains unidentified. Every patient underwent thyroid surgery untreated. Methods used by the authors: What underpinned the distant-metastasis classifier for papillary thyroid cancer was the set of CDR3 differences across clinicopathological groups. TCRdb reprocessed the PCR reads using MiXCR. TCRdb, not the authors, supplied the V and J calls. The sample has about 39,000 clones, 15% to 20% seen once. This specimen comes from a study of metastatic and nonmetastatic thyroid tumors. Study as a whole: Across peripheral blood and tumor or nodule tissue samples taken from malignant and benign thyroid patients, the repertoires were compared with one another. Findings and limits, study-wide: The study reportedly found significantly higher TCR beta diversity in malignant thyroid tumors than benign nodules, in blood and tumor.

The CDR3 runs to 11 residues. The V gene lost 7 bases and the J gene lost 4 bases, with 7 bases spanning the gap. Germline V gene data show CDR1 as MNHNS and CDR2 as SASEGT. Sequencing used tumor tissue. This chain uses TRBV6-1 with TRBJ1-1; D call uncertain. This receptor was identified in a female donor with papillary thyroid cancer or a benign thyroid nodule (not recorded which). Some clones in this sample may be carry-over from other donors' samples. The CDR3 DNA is TGTGCCAGCAAGATCCTCACTGAAGCTTTCTTT. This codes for CASKILTEAFF.